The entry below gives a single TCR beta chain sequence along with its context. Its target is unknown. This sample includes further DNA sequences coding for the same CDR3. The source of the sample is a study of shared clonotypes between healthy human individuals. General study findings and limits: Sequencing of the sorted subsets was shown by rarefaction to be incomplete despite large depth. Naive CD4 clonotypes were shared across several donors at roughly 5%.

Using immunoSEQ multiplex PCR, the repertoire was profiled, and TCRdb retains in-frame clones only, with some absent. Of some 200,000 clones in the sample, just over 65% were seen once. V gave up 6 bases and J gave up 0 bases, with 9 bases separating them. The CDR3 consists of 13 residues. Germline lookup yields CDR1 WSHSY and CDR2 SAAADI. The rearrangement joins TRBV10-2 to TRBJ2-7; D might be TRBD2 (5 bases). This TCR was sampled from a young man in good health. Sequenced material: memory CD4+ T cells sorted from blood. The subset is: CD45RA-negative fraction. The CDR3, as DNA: TGCGCCAGCAGGGACTTTTCCTCCTACGAGCAGTACTTC. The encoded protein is CASRDFSSYEQYF.